This is a list of T cell receptor beta chains from one sample in a study of response to subunit inactivated influenza vaccine. TCRdb recomputed calls from the RT-PCR reads with MiXCR, one row per CDR3 protein. The table shows 800,000 or so distinct CDR3 sequences, with around 20% occurring only once. Source: PBMCs from blood, taken approximately 5 days after vaccination. These receptors were obtained from a man aged 50 to 59 who received an inactivated influenza vaccine. The CDR3 runs from the conserved cysteine through the conserved F or W. D genes are given only for firm matches. Expanded clones are given a class, and other clones once, few, many or no size at all.

>TRBJ2-7|TRBV30|NA|TRBD1
TGTGCCTGGAGTCCAACTACGTACAGGGGCGAGCAGTACTTC
CAWSPTTYRGEQYF
>TRBJ2-7|TRBV20-1|NA|NA
TGCAGTGCTAGAGGCCCTCAGGCGAACTACGAGCAGTACTTC
CSARGPQANYEQYF
>TRBJ2-1|TRBV6-1|few|TRBD1
TGTGCCAGCAGAATCGGACAGGGGACCAGGGAGTTCTTC
CASRIGQGTREFF
>TRBJ2-1|TRBV11-2|few|TRBD2
TGTGCCAGCAGCCCCACGGCGGGGGTCTCCTACAATGAGCAGTTCTTC
CASSPTAGVSYNEQFF
>TRBJ2-2|TRBV18|few|NA
TGTGCCAGCTCACCATCAGACCTCGGGGAGCTGTTTTTT
CASSPSDLGELFF
>TRBJ2-7|TRBV5-1|few|TRBD1
TGCGCCAGCAGCTTGGGGACAGGGACTCTCGAGCAGTACTTC
CASSLGTGTLEQYF
>TRBJ1-6|TRBV7-6|NA|NA
TGTGCCAGCAGCCTGACAGGAAATAATTCACCCCTCCACTTT
CASSLTGNNSPLHF
>TRBJ1-3|TRBV10-2|few|TRBD1
TGCGCCAGCACCCCGACAGGGATCGGAAACACCATATATTTT
CASTPTGIGNTIYF
>TRBJ1-5|TRBV20-1|NA|NA
TGCAGTGTACTCCGGGACGGAGCCAATCAGCCCCAGCATTTT
CSVLRDGANQPQHF
>TRBJ2-4|TRBV10-3|few|TRBD2
TGTGCCATCAGTGAGCCGACTAGCGGGGGGGCCAACATTCAGTACTTC
CAISEPTSGGANIQYF
>TRBJ2-3|TRBV4-1|NA|TRBD1
TGCGCCAGCAGCGCCCGGACAGGTTGGGACCCAGATACGCAGTATTTT
CASSARTGWDPDTQYF
>TRBJ1-6|TRBV30|few|NA
TGTGCCTGGAGGCCCGGAATATCGCATTCACCCCTCCACTTT
CAWRPGISHSPLHF
>TRBJ2-3|TRBV7-9|NA|NA
TGTGCCAGCAGCTTAGTCGGGATTAGCACAGATACGCAGTATTTT
CASSLVGISTDTQYF
>TRBJ2-6|TRBV12-3/TRBV12-4|few|TRBD1
TGTGCCAGCAGCCGGACTGACAGGGCTGGGGCCAACGTCCTGACTTTC
CASSRTDRAGANVLTF
>TRBJ1-2|TRBV27|many|NA
TGTGCCAGCAGAGCAAACTACCACTACAGTACAGGGAGGTATGGCTACACCTTC
CASRANYHYSTGRYGYTF
>TRBJ2-6|TRBV19|once|NA
TGTGCCAGTAGTATATCGGCCGCTGACTCTGGGGCCAACGTCCTGACTTTC
CASSISAADSGANVLTF
>TRBJ2-1|TRBV20-1|few|TRBD1
TGCAGTGCTAGTGGCAGGGGGTATGAGCAGTTCTTC
CSASGRGYEQFF